This TCR beta chain stems from a study of blood T cell repertoires in COVID-19. Whole-study context: Sample material is recorded as cDNA or gDNA derived from T cells, B-cell-depleted T cells, or PBMCs.

In the authors' methods: Scientists estimated how many nucleated cells there were by amplifying reference gene primers. The method was immunoSEQ multiplex PCR; TCRdb's version includes in-frame clones alone and lacks a portion of them. That table supplies the V and J calls and clone size; D and trimming were determined from the DNA. The sample contains 88,000 or so clones, approximately 90% of which appear only once. Adults between roughly 18 and 100 years of age took part from about two dozen US areas. Cohorts were assigned according to the clinical history that participants reported. This clone has just one count. In germline, CDR1 is MGHRA, CDR2 YSYEKL. V lost 2 bases to trimming and J lost 3 bases, with 14 bases between them. This CDR3 contains 17 residues.

The sequencing sample was made of PBMCs or T cells enriched from blood (not recorded which). This TCR came from a woman aged 50 to 65 with acute COVID-19. This chain uses TRBV4-1 with TRBJ2-6; TRBD1 is a possible D gene (5 bases). The CDR3 DNA follows: TGCGCCAGCAGCCAACAGGGCCAGGCAGGTGGGGCCAACGTCCTGACTTTC. Its translation is CASSQQGQAGGANVLTF.